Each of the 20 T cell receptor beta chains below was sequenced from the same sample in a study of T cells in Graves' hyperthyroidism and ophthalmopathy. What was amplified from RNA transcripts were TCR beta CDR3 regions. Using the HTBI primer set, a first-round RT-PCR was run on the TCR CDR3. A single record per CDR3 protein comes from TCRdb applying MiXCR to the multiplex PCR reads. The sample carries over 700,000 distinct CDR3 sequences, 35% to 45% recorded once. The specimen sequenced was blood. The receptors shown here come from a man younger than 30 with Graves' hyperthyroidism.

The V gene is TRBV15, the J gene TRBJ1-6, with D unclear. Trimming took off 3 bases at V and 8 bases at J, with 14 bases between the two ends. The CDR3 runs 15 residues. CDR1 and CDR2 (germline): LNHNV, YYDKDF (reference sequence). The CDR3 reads CATSRAGVVDSPLHF. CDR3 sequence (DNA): TGTGCCACCAGCAGGGCCGGGGTCGTGGATTCACCCCTCCACTTT.

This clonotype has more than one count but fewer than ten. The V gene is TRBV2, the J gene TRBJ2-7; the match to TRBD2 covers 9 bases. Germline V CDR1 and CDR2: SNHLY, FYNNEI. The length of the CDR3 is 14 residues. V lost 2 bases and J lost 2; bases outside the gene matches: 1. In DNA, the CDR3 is TGTGCCAGCAGTGAACTAGCGGGGCCCTACGAGCAGTACTTC. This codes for CASSELAGPYEQYF.

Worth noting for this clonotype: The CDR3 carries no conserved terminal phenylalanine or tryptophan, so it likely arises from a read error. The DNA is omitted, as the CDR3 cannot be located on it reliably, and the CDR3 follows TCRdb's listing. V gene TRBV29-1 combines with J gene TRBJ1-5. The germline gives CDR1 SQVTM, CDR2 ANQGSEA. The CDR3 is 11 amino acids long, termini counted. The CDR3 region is CSVGLAGAEHS.

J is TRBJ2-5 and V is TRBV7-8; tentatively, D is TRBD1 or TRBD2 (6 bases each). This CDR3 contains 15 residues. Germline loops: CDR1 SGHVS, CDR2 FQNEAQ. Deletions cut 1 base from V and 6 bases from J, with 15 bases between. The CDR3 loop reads CASSLDSGAGQTQYF. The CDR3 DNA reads TGTGCCAGCAGCTTAGATTCGGGGGCTGGACAGACCCAGTACTTC.

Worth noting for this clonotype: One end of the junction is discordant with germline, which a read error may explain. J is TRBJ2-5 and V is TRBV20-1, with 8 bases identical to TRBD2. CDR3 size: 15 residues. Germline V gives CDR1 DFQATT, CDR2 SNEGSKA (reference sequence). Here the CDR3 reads CSARDRPGGEETRYF. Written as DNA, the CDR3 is TGCAGTGCTAGAGATCGGCCCGGGGGGGAAGAGACCCGGTACTTC.

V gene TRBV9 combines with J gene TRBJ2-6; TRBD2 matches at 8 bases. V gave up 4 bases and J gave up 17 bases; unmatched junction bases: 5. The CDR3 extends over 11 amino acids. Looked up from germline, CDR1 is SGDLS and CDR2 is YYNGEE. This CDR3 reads CASSPGGGMTF. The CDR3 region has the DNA TGTGCCAGCAGCCCGGGGGGGGGCATGACTTTC.

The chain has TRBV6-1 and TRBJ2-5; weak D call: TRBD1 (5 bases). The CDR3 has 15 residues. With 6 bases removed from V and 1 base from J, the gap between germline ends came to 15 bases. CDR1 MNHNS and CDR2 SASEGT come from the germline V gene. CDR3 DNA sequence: TGTGCCAGCAGACTAATTACAGGAATCCAAGAGACCCAGTACTTC. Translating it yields CASRLITGIQETQYF.

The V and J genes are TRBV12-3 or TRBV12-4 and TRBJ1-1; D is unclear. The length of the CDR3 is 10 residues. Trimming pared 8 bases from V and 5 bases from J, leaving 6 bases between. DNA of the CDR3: TGTGCCAGCTACCGTACTGAAGCTTTCTTT. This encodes CASYRTEAFF.

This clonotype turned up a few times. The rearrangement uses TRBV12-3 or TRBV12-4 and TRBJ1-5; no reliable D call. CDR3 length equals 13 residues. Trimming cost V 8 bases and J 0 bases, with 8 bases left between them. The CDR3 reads CASAQISNQPQHF. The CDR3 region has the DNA TGTGCCAGCGCACAGATTAGCAATCAGCCCCAGCATTTT.

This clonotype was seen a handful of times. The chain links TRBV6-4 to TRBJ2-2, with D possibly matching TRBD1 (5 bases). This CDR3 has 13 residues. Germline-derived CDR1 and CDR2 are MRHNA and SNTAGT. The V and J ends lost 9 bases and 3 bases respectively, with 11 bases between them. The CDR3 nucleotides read TGTGCCAGTTCAGGGATCGACACCGGGGAGCTGTTTTTT. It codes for CASSGIDTGELFF.

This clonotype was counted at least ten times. The CDR3 region is CSARTGLPNEKLFF. CDR3 in DNA: TGCAGTGCCCGGACAGGGCTGCCTAATGAAAAACTGTTTTTT. The gene calls are TRBV20-1 and TRBJ1-4; TRBD1 agrees at 8 bases. The CDR3 totals 14 residues. Germline V gene lookup returns CDR1 DFQATT and CDR2 SNEGSKA (reference sequence). J was trimmed by 3 bases and V by 6 bases; bases with no gene match: 6.

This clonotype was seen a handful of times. The CDR3 protein is CASSIGAGSETQYF. The CDR3 coding sequence is TGTGCCAGTAGTATTGGGGCAGGGTCGGAGACCCAGTACTTC. The chain combines TRBV19 with TRBJ2-5, with D perhaps matching TRBD1 (5 bases). The CDR3 totals 14 residues. The germline CDR1 and CDR2 sequences are LNHDA and SQIVND (reference sequence). The V end was cut by 3 bases, the J end by 5 bases, with 13 bases between.

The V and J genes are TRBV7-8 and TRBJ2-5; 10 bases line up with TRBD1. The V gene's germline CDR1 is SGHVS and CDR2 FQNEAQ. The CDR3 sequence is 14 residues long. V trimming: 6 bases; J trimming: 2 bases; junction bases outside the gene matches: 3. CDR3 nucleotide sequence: TGTGCCAGCAGGATGGACAGGGGGCAAGAGACCCAGTACTTC. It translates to CASRMDRGQETQYF.

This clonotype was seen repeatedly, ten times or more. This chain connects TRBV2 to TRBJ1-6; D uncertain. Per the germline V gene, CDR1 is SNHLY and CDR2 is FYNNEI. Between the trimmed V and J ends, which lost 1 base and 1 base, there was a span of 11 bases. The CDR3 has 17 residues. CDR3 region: CASSEGSGRSYNSPLHF. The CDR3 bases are TGTGCCAGCAGTGAAGGGAGCGGACGGTCCTATAATTCACCCCTCCACTTT.

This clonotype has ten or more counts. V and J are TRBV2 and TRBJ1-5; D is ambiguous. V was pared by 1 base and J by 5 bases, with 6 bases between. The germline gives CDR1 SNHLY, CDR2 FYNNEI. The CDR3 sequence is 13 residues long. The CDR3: CASSEGSYQPQHF. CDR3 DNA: TGTGCCAGCAGTGAAGGCAGTTATCAGCCCCAGCATTTT. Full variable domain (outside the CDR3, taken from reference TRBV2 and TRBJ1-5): EPEVTQTPSHQVTQMGQEVILRCVPISNHLYFYWYRQILGQKVEFLVSFYNNEISEKSEIFDDQFSVERPDGSNFTLKIRSTKLEDSAMYFCASSEGSYQPQHFGDGTRLSIL.

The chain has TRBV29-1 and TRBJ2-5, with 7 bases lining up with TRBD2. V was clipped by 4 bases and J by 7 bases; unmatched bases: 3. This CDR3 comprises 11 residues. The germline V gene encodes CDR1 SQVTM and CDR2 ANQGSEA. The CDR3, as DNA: TGCAGCGTTGGACGGGGGGTGACCCAGTACTTC. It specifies CSVGRGVTQYF.

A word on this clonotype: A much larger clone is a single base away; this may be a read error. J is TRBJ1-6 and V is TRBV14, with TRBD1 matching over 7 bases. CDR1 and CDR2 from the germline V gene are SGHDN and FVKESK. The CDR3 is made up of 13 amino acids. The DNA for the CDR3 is TGTGCCAGCCGGGACAGACTTAATTCACCCCCCCACTTT. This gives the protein CASRDRLNSPPHF.

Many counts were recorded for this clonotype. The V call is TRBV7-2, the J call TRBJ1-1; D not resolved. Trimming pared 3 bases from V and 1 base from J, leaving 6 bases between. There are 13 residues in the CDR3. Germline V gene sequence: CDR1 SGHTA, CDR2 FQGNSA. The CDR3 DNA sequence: TGTGCCAGCAGCTTTGTGCAGAACACTGAAGCTTTCTTT. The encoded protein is CASSFVQNTEAFF. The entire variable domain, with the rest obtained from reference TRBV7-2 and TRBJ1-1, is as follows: GAGVSQSPSNKVTEKGKDVELRCDPISGHTALYWYRQSLGQGLEFLIYFQGNSAPDKSGLPSDRFSAERTGGSVSTLTIQRTQQEDSAVYLCASSFVQNTEAFFGQGTRLTVV.

The CDR3 here is CASSIDRGNEQFF. CDR3 nucleotides: TGTGCCAGTAGTATCGACAGGGGGAATGAGCAGTTCTTC. The V and J genes are TRBV19 and TRBJ2-1; TRBD1 matches at 9 bases. Germline CDR1 is LNHDA and CDR2 is SQIVND (reference sequence). The CDR3 totals 13 residues. V gave up 3 bases and J gave up 7 bases; unmatched junction bases: 1.

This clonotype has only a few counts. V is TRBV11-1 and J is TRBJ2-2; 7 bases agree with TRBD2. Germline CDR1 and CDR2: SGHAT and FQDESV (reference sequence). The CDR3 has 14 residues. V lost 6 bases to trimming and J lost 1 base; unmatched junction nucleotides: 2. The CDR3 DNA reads TGTGCCAGCAGGGGGGGGGAGAACACCGGGGAGCTGTTTTTT. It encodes CASRGGENTGELFF. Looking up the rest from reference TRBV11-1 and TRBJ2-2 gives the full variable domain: EAEVAQSPRYKITEKSQAVAFWCDPISGHATLYWYRQILGQGPELLVQFQDESVVDDSQLPKDRFSAERLKGVDSTLKIQPAELGDSAMYLCASRGGENTGELFFGEGSRLTVL.